This TCR beta chain was profiled in a study of cytomegalovirus exposure and HLA in healthy donors. Study findings and constraints: Equally common other TCR beta chains were less clonally expanded than HLA-associated ones, a later analysis found. As immune exposure information, only CMV serostatus was available. A few CMV-associated chains proved CMV antigen-specific in vitro.

13 Jbeta primers and 60 Vbeta primers were used for the PCR. Measured with immunoSEQ multiplex PCR; TCRdb has only the in-frame clones, and not every one. The table has around 70,000 clones, just over 85% seen once. Worth noting for this clone: Antigen specificity is unknown.

From germline, CDR1 is WNHNN and CDR2 SYGVQD (reference sequence). V lost 0 bases and J lost 0, with 12 bases in between. The CDR3 consists of 16 residues. This receptor was identified in a woman aged 30 to 39 in good health and CMV-seronegative. The rearrangement joins TRBV10-1 to TRBJ2-7; D not resolved. Material for sequencing was PBMCs. The CDR3 is CASSESRQLSSYEQYF. In DNA, the CDR3 is TGCGCCAGCAGTGAGTCGAGGCAGCTTAGCTCCTACGAGCAGTACTTC.